One sample yielded the 5 T cell receptor beta chains listed below, sequenced in a study of blood T cells in healthy people across ages (dated by TCRdb to the mid-2010s). The library was generated by 5' RACE. Sequencer: Illumina HiSeq 2500. A second PCR of roughly 6 to 11 cycles was run with a J-beta primer mix and a sample-barcoded 5' primer. TCRdb redid the processing of the public reads, applying fastp at Q25 and MiXCR, and retained in-frame beta chains. Every CDR3 protein is listed once, alongside the most common genes and DNA of its rows. For this sample the table gives approximately 800,000 distinct CDR3 sequences, of which around 34% were detected only once. Roughly 13% of the sample rests with the top ten. The sample was blood. These receptors all come from a man aged 18 to 30 in good health.

This clonotype was detected only a few times. V usage is TRBV5-5 and J usage is TRBJ1-6; D gene uncertain. Germline assignment: CDR1 SGHKS and CDR2 YYEKEE (reference sequence). The CDR3 extends over 14 amino acids. The germline V and J ends were trimmed by 3 bases and 9 bases, with 13 bases remaining between them. CDR3 region: CASSSRTRSSPLHF. CDR3 nucleotides: TGTGCCAGCAGCTCGCGTACCCGAAGTTCACCCCTCCACTTT. Full variable domain (remainder filled in from reference TRBV5-5 and TRBJ1-6): DAGVTQSPTHLIKTRGQQVTLRCSPISGHKSVSWYQQVLGQGPQFIFQYYEKEERGRGNFPDRFSARQFPNYSSELNVNALLLGDSALYLCASSSRTRSSPLHFGNGTRLTVT.

At least ten counts were recorded for this clonotype. The genes are TRBV5-1 and TRBJ2-7; D unresolved. Germline assignment: CDR1 SGHRS and CDR2 YFSETQ. This CDR3 contains 13 residues. The ends were cut back, 4 bases at V and 7 bases at J, with 15 bases in the middle. This CDR3 is CASSVWGYNEQYF. As DNA, the CDR3 is TGCGCCAGCAGCGTGTGGGGTTACAATGAGCAGTACTTC.

The chain is built from TRBV20-1 and TRBJ1-2; 10 bases align to TRBD1. V was pared by 5 bases and J by 4 bases, with 7 bases of the junction left unmatched. The CDR3 runs 14 residues. Germline CDR1 is DFQATT and CDR2 is SNEGSKA (reference sequence). DNA of the CDR3: TGCAGTGCTCCGCAGACAGGGGGCACCTATGGCTACACCTTC. This encodes CSAPQTGGTYGYTF.

This clonotype occurred a few times. For the CDR3, the DNA is TGTGCCAGCAGCCATCCCGGACAGCAAGAGACCCAGTACTTC. It specifies CASSHPGQQETQYF. The genes are TRBV4-2 and TRBJ2-5; possible D gene TRBD1, 6 bases. The CDR3 totals 14 residues. Germline CDR1 reads LGHNA; CDR2 reads YNFKEQ. The V end was cut by 3 bases, the J end by 2 bases, with 10 bases between.

This clonotype turned up a few times. This chain links TRBV7-8 with TRBJ1-3; maybe TRBD1 (5 bases). CDR3 length: 18 amino acids. CDR1 and CDR2 (germline): SGHVS, FQNEAQ. The V and J ends lost 4 bases and 0 bases respectively, with 19 bases between them. For the CDR3, the DNA is TGTGCCAGCAGCTCTACAGGAATTAGGAGCCACTCTGGAAACACCATATATTTT. The encoded protein is CASSSTGIRSHSGNTIYF.